This T cell receptor (beta chain) comes out of a study of shared clonotypes between healthy human individuals. Using immunoSEQ multiplex PCR, the repertoire was profiled, and TCRdb retains in-frame clones only, with some absent. The sample contains 650,000 to 750,000 clones, approximately 75% of which appear only once. The sequencing sample was made of memory CD4+ T cells sorted from blood. This sample's subset: CD45RA-negative fraction. This sequence originates from a woman between 25 and 40 years old in good health.

Here the CDR3 DNA reads TGCGCCAGCAGCGGCGGACTAGCGGGAGAACCGCAGTATTTT. Translated: CASSGGLAGEPQYF. This sequence joins TRBV5-1 and TRBJ2-3, with TRBD2 matching 13 bases. CDR1 is SGHRS, CDR2 YFSETQ, per germline. The CDR3 runs 14 residues. V shed 4 bases and J 10 bases; nucleotides not matched to a gene: 6.